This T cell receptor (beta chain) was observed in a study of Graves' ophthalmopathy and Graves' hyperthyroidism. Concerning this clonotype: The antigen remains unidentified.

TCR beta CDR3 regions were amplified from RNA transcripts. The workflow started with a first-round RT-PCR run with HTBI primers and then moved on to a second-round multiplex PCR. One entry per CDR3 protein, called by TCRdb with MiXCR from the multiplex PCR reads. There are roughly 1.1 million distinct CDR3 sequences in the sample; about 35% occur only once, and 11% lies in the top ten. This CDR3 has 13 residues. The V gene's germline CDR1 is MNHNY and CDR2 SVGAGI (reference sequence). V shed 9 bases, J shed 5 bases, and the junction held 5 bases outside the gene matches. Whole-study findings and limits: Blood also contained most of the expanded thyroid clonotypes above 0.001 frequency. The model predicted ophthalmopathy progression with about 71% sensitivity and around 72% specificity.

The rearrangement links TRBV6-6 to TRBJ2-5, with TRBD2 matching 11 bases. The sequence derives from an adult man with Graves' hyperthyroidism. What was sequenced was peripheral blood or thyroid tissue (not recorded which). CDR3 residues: CASTSGRWETQYF. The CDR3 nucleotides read TGTGCCAGTACTAGCGGGAGATGGGAGACCCAGTACTTC.